A single sample gave rise to the 23 T cell receptor beta chains below, sequenced in a study of blood T cell repertoires in COVID-19. Repertoires were generated with immunoSEQ multiplex PCR, while TCRdb's copy carries only in-frame clones and drops some. The sample yields about 110,000 clones, around four fifths seen once. Sequencing used peripheral blood. Source of these receptors: an older woman with acute or convalescent COVID-19.

The V call is TRBV5-4, the J call TRBJ1-4; possibly TRBD1 for D (6 bases). CDR1 and CDR2 (germline): SGHNT, YYREEE (reference sequence). V lost 1 base to trimming and J lost 8 bases, with 18 bases between them. The CDR3 length is 16 residues. CDR3 sequence (DNA): TGTGCCAGCAGCTTGAAACTGGGGGCAGACGGGGAAAAACTGTTTTTT. Translation: CASSLKLGADGEKLFF.

V and J are TRBV18 and TRBJ1-1; 9 bases align to TRBD1. Germline trimming cut 6 bases from V and 6 bases from J; bases unmatched to any gene: 17. Per the germline V gene, CDR1 is KGHSH and CDR2 is LQKENI. This CDR3 has 17 residues. The CDR3 region is CASSPRLPGQGIPEAFF. The CDR3 DNA is TGTGCCAGCTCGCCCCGCTTACCGGGACAGGGAATTCCTGAAGCTTTCTTT.

CDR3 loop: CASRTGDMNTEAFF. DNA of the CDR3: TGCGCCAGCAGGACAGGGGATATGAACACTGAAGCTTTCTTT. The rearrangement uses TRBV5-1 and TRBJ1-1; TRBD1 aligns across 8 bases. The J segment lost 0 bases and the V segment lost 5 bases, leaving 3 bases of the junction unmatched. The CDR3 covers 14 residues. CDR1 and CDR2 (germline): SGHRS, YFSETQ.

The chain carries TRBV28 and TRBJ2-7, with D possibly TRBD1 on 6 matching bases. The CDR3 sequence is 12 residues long. V gave up 5 bases and J gave up 7 bases, with 12 bases separating them. The V gene's germline CDR1 is MDHEN and CDR2 SYDVKM. The CDR3 spells CASSITGREQYF. As DNA, the CDR3 is TGTGCCAGCAGTATAACAGGGAGAGAGCAGTACTTC.

This chain links TRBV7-9 with TRBJ1-6; 10 positions match TRBD1. Germline assignment: CDR1 SEHNR and CDR2 FQNEAQ (reference sequence). The J segment lost 8 bases and the V segment lost 1 base, leaving 5 bases of the junction unmatched. This CDR3 has 16 amino acids. CDR3 nucleotides: TGTGCCAGCAGCTTAGATGGACAGGGGGTGTATTCACCCCTCCACTTT. Translating gives CASSLDGQGVYSPLHF.

V gene TRBV5-4 combines with J gene TRBJ1-2; 8 nucleotides agree with TRBD1. The CDR3 length is 17 residues. J was trimmed by 4 bases and V by 3 bases; bases with no gene match: 14. Germline loops: CDR1 SGHNT, CDR2 YYREEE (reference sequence). In DNA, the CDR3 is TGTGCCAGCAGCTCGACGCCCGAGACAGGGGTTTTCTATGGCTACACCTTC. This gives the protein CASSSTPETGVFYGYTF.

The gene calls are TRBV4-2 and TRBJ2-5; 10 bases are a match to TRBD2. The CDR3 spans 15 residues. V lost 1 base, J lost 4 bases, and 3 bases stayed unmatched. In germline, CDR1 is LGHNA, CDR2 YNFKEQ. The CDR3 DNA follows: TGTGCCAGCAGCCAAGCTAGCGGGGGCAGAGAGACCCAGTACTTC. Translated: CASSQASGGRETQYF.

This sequence joins TRBV5-1 and TRBJ2-1; weak D call: TRBD2 (6 bases). Trimming removed 3 bases at V and 0 bases at J, with 7 bases between. CDR1 and CDR2 from the germline V gene are SGHRS and YFSETQ. This CDR3 has 14 residues. CDR3 loop: CASSSEGSYNEQFF. The CDR3 DNA reads as TGCGCCAGCAGCTCGGAGGGCTCCTACAATGAGCAGTTCTTC. Full variable domain (remainder filled in from reference TRBV5-1 and TRBJ2-1): KAGVTQTPRYLIKTRGQQVTLSCSPISGHRSVSWYQQTPGQGLQFLFEYFSETQRNKGNFPGRFSGRQFSNSRSEMNVSTLELGDSALYLCASSSEGSYNEQFFGPGTRLTVL.

In DNA form, the CDR3 reads TGTGCCAGCAAAGGGGGGGGCCAATACAACTATGGCTACACCTTC. Residues: CASKGGGQYNYGYTF. The rearrangement uses TRBV5-4 and TRBJ1-2, with D perhaps matching TRBD1 (6 bases). Germline CDR1 and CDR2: SGHNT and YYREEE (reference sequence). V was trimmed by 6 bases and J by 2 bases, leaving 17 bases between them. CDR3 size: 15 residues.

The rearrangement links TRBV6-5 to TRBJ1-1, with TRBD1 identical over 9 bases. This CDR3 spans 13 amino acids. Per the germline V gene, CDR1 is MNHEY and CDR2 is SVGAGI. V lost 11 bases and J lost 4; bases outside the gene matches: 8. This CDR3 is CAGRDRAATEAFF. The CDR3 DNA follows: TGTGCCGGACGGGACAGGGCGGCCACTGAAGCTTTCTTT.

The V gene is TRBV6-6, the J gene TRBJ2-7, with 13 bases lining up with TRBD2. Per the germline V gene, CDR1 is MNHNY and CDR2 is SVGAGI (reference sequence). J gave up 1 base and V 6 bases, and 12 bases lay outside the gene matches. This CDR3 has 18 amino acids. In DNA form, the CDR3 reads TGTGCCAGCAGCCGAGGGGGTGGGACTAGCGGGGATTCCTACGAGCAGTACTTC. It codes for CASSRGGGTSGDSYEQYF.

The chain is built from TRBV6-5 and TRBJ2-5; TRBD1 might be the D (6 bases). Germline V CDR1 and CDR2: MNHEY, SVGAGI. Between the trimmed V and J ends, which lost 7 bases and 1 base, there was a span of 10 bases. The CDR3 has 13 amino acids. The CDR3 here is CASTRQAQETQYF. The CDR3 DNA reads TGTGCCAGCACGAGACAGGCCCAAGAGACCCAGTACTTC.

The count of this clone is one. J is TRBJ2-4 and V is TRBV9; D remains unclear. Germline V lookup: CDR1 SGDLS, CDR2 YYNGEE. This CDR3 has 15 amino acids. V lost 3 bases to trimming and J lost 0 bases, with 10 bases between them. In nucleotides, the CDR3 is TGTGCCAGCAGCGGCCCAGGTCTAGCCAAAAACATTCAGTACTTC. Translated: CASSGPGLAKNIQYF.

CDR3 amino acids: CASSRGQMNTEAFF. Written as DNA, the CDR3 is TGTGCCAGCAGCCGGGGACAGATGAACACTGAAGCTTTCTTT. The chain has TRBV9 and TRBJ1-1; TRBD1 agrees at 7 bases. Germline CDR1 is SGDLS and CDR2 is YYNGEE. The J segment lost 0 bases and the V segment lost 4 bases, leaving 3 bases of the junction unmatched. The CDR3 sequence is 14 residues long. Together with reference TRBV9 and TRBJ1-1, the CDR3 gives the full variable domain: DSGVTQTPKHLITATGQRVTLRCSPRSGDLSVYWYQQSLDQGLQFLIQYYNGEERAKGNILERFSAQQFPDLHSELNLSSLELGDSALYFCASSRGQMNTEAFFGQGTRLTVV.

The chain employs TRBV6-5 and TRBJ1-2; D uncertain. The V end lost 7 bases, the J end lost 7 bases, and 19 bases lay between the germline ends. This CDR3 region has 14 residues. The germline gives CDR1 MNHEY, CDR2 SVGAGI. The CDR3 DNA sequence: TGTGCCAGCACCCGGACCGGGGTATCTGGTGGCTACACCTTC. Translation gives CASTRTGVSGGYTF.

The sample holds a few counts of this clone. The chain recombines TRBV18 with TRBJ2-3, with D possibly being TRBD2 (5 bases). Trimming pared 2 bases from V and 7 bases from J, leaving 16 bases between. The CDR3 contains 15 residues. Germline loops: CDR1 KGHSH, CDR2 LQKENI. The CDR3 sequence is CASSPGLPGRYTQYF. Written as DNA, the CDR3 is TGTGCCAGCTCACCAGGACTCCCCGGCAGGTATACGCAGTATTTT.

The J gene is TRBJ1-3, the V gene TRBV11-1; D uncertain. The CDR3 sequence is 15 residues long. The germline V gene has CDR1 SGHAT and CDR2 FQDESV (reference sequence). With 2 bases removed from V and 0 bases from J, the gap between germline ends came to 8 bases. The CDR3 is CASSLSGSSGNTIYF. The CDR3 DNA is TGTGCCAGCAGCTTATCAGGATCCTCTGGAAACACCATATATTTT.

The chain uses TRBV6-1 and TRBJ2-7; possible D gene TRBD1, 5 bases. This CDR3 is 16 amino acids long. Trimming pared 0 bases from V and 4 bases from J, leaving 16 bases between. Germline V CDR1 and CDR2: MNHNS, SASEGT. The CDR3 bases are TGTGCCAGCAGTGAAGCGCGGTTCCAGGGTAGTTACGAGCAGTACTTC. Translated: CASSEARFQGSYEQYF.

The J gene is TRBJ2-5, the V gene TRBV7-8; a weak D match, TRBD2 (6 bases). The germline CDR1 and CDR2 sequences are SGHVS and FQNEAQ. This CDR3 comprises 15 residues. V was shortened by 5 bases and J by 2 bases, with 15 bases between the two germline ends. Written as DNA, the CDR3 is TGTGCCAGCAGCCCCTGGGAGGCGGGTCAAGAGACCCAGTACTTC. Residues: CASSPWEAGQETQYF.

V is TRBV5-6 and J is TRBJ2-7; 8 nucleotides line up with TRBD2. The CDR3 covers 17 residues. Germline V gives CDR1 SGHDT, CDR2 YYEEEE. V was pared by 2 bases and J by 6 bases, with 16 bases of the junction left unmatched. CDR3 in amino acids: CASSFNGRAGDLGEQYF. CDR3 nucleotide sequence: TGTGCCAGCAGCTTCAATGGGAGAGCGGGAGATCTGGGCGAGCAGTACTTC.

The V and J genes are TRBV11-1 and TRBJ2-3; 12 bases map to TRBD2. CDR1 SGHAT and CDR2 FQDESV come from the germline V gene (reference sequence). The CDR3 is 15 residues long. V was pared by 5 bases and J by 4 bases, with 4 bases of the junction left unmatched. The CDR3 DNA is TGTGCCAGCAGCGCCAGACTAGCGGGGGCAGATACGCAGTATTTT. Protein product: CASSARLAGADTQYF. Looking up the rest from reference TRBV11-1 and TRBJ2-3 gives the full variable domain: EAEVAQSPRYKITEKSQAVAFWCDPISGHATLYWYRQILGQGPELLVQFQDESVVDDSQLPKDRFSAERLKGVDSTLKIQPAELGDSAMYLCASSARLAGADTQYFGPGTRLTVL.

The chain joins TRBV6-5 to TRBJ2-2; TRBD2 is a possible D gene (5 bases). The CDR3 is made up of 14 amino acids. The germline V gene encodes CDR1 MNHEY and CDR2 SVGAGI. Trimming pared 2 bases from V and 4 bases from J, leaving 8 bases between. The DNA for the CDR3 is TGTGCCAGCAGTTACAGAGGAGGCACCGGGGAGCTGTTTTTT. It is translated as CASSYRGGTGELFF.

V usage is TRBV25-1 and J usage is TRBJ2-5, with 8 bases that match TRBD1. The V gene end was trimmed by 2 bases and the J gene end by 5 bases; junction bases not matched to a gene: 4. CDR1 is MGHDK and CDR2 is SYGVNS in the germline V gene. This CDR3 is 14 amino acids long. The CDR3, as DNA: TGTGCCAGCAGTGAACAGGGGGCAATGGAGACCCAGTACTTC. As protein: CASSEQGAMETQYF.